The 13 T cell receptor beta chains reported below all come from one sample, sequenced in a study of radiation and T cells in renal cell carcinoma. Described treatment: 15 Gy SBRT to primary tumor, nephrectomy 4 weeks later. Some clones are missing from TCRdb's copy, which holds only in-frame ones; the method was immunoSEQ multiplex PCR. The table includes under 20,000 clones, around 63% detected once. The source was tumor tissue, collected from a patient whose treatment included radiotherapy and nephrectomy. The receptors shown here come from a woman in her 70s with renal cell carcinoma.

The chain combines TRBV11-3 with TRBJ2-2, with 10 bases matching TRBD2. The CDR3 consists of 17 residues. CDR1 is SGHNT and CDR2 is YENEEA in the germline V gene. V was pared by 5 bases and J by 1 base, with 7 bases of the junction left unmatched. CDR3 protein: CASSPLAGGLNTGELFF. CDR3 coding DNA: TGTGCCAGCAGCCCTTTAGCGGGGGGCCTGAACACCGGGGAGCTGTTTTTT.

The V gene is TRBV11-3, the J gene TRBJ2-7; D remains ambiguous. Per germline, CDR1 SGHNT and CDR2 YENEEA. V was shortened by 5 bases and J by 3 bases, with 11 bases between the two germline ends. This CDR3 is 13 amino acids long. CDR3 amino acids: CASSPRNSYEQYF. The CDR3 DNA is TGTGCCAGCAGCCCACGTAACAGCTACGAGCAGTACTTC.

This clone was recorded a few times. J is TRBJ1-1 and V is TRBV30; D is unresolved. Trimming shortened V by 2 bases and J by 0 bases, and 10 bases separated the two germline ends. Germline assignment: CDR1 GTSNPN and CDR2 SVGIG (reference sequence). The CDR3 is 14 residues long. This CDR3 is CAWSTSRMNTEAFF. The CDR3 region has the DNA TGTGCCTGGAGTACGTCCCGGATGAACACTGAAGCTTTCTTT.

As DNA, the CDR3 is TGCGCCAGCAGCATACGATCTAGCGGGGGACTTGTAAGCTCTGGGGCCAACGTCCTGACTTTC. Residues: CASSIRSSGGLVSSGANVLTF. The gene calls are TRBV4-1 and TRBJ2-6; 10 bases are a match to TRBD2. There are 21 residues in the CDR3. V lost 5 bases to trimming and J lost 0 bases; unmatched junction nucleotides: 16. Per germline, CDR1 MGHRA and CDR2 YSYEKL.

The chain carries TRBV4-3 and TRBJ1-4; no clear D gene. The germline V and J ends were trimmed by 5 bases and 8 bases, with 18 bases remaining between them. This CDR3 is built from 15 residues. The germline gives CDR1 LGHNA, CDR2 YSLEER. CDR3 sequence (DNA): TGCGCCAGCAGCACTCCCTTCCGGGAGGCCGAAAAACTGTTTTTT. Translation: CASSTPFREAEKLFF.

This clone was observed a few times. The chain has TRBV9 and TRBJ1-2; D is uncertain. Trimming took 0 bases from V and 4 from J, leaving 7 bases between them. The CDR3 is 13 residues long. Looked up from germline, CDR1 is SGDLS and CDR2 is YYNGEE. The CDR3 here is CASSVAGFYGYTF. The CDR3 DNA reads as TGTGCCAGCAGCGTAGCTGGGTTCTATGGCTACACCTTC. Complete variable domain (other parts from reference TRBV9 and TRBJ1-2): DSGVTQTPKHLITATGQRVTLRCSPRSGDLSVYWYQQSLDQGLQFLIQYYNGEERAKGNILERFSAQQFPDLHSELNLSSLELGDSALYFCASSVAGFYGYTFGSGTRLTVV.

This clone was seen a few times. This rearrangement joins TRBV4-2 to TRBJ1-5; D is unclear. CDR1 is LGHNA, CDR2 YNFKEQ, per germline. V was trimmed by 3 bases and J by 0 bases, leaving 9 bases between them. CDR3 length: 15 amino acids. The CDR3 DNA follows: TGTGCCAGCAGCCAGGAATATTATAGCAATCAGCCCCAGCATTTT. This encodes CASSQEYYSNQPQHF.

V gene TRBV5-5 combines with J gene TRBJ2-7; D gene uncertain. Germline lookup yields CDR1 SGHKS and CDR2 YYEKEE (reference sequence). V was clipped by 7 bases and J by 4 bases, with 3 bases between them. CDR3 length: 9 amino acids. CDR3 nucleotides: TGTGCCAGCGGGTACGAGCAGTACTTC. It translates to CASGYEQYF.

This chain's CDR3 is CASSVDLKGSDGYTF. For the CDR3, the DNA is TGTGCCAGCAGCGTAGATTTGAAGGGATCAGATGGCTACACCTTC. The chain couples TRBV9 to TRBJ1-2, with D unresolved. This CDR3 comprises 15 residues. The V and J ends lost 0 bases and 6 bases respectively, with 15 bases between them. CDR1 is SGDLS, CDR2 YYNGEE, per germline. The full variable domain, rest sourced from reference TRBV9 and TRBJ1-2, is DSGVTQTPKHLITATGQRVTLRCSPRSGDLSVYWYQQSLDQGLQFLIQYYNGEERAKGNILERFSAQQFPDLHSELNLSSLELGDSALYFCASSVDLKGSDGYTFGSGTRLTVV.

CDR3 sequence: CASSVATGADTQYF. In DNA, the CDR3 is TGTGCCAGCAGCGTAGCTACGGGGGCAGATACGCAGTATTTT. The rearrangement joins TRBV9 to TRBJ2-3; D is possibly TRBD2 (6 bases). Trimming took 0 bases from V and 4 from J, leaving 9 bases between them. Per germline, CDR1 SGDLS and CDR2 YYNGEE. The CDR3 sequence is 14 residues long.

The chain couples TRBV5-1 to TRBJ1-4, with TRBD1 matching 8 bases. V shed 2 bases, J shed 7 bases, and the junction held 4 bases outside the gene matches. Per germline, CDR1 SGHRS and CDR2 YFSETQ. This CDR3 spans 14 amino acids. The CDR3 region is CASSFTGGSEKLFF. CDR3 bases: TGCGCCAGCAGCTTCACAGGGGGAAGTGAAAAACTGTTTTTT.

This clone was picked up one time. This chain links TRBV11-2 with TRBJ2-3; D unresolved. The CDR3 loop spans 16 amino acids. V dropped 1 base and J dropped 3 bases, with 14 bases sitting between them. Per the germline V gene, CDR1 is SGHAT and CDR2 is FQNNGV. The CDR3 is CASSLVDSHGTDTQYF. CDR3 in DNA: TGTGCCAGCAGCTTAGTAGACTCTCACGGGACAGATACGCAGTATTTT.

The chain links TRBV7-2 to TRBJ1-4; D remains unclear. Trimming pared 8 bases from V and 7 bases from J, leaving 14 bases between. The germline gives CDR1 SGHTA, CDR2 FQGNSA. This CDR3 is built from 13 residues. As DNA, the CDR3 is TGTGCCAGCCGCCCTTCCAGTGGTGAAAAACTGTTTTTT. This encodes CASRPSSGEKLFF.